The 7 T cell receptor beta chains below all came from one sample that was sequenced in a study of cytomegalovirus exposure and HLA in healthy donors. Primers: 60 Vbeta forward and 13 Jbeta reverse. Sequenced by immunoSEQ multiplex PCR; TCRdb stores in-frame clones only, minus some. In the table there are some 190,000 clones, about 9% of which are singletons. The material sequenced was PBMCs. These receptors came from a woman aged 25 to 39 in good health and CMV-seropositive.

The chain combines TRBV25-1 with TRBJ2-3, with 7 bases identical to TRBD1. The CDR3 is 16 residues long. Germline V lookup: CDR1 MGHDK, CDR2 SYGVNS. The V and J ends lost 1 base and 2 bases, in that order; junction bases with no gene match: 6. The DNA for the CDR3 is TGTGCCAGCAGTGAATGGGGGACAGCACACACAGATACGCAGTATTTT. Encoded protein: CASSEWGTAHTDTQYF. The full variable domain, its missing parts supplied by reference TRBV25-1 and TRBJ2-3, is EADIYQTPRYLVIGTGKKITLECSQTMGHDKMYWYQQDPGMELHLIHYSYGVNSTEKGDLSSESTVSRIRTEHFPLTLESARPSHTSQYLCASSEWGTAHTDTQYFGPGTRLTVL.

The chain recombines TRBV2 with TRBJ2-3, with TRBD2 matching 11 bases. With 4 bases clipped from V and 5 bases from J, the junction kept 8 bases outside the gene matches. CDR1 is SNHLY, CDR2 FYNNEI, per germline. The CDR3 runs to 16 residues. CDR3 residues: CASSAGLAGGLDTQYF. In DNA form, the CDR3 reads TGTGCCAGCAGTGCAGGTCTAGCGGGGGGTTTAGATACGCAGTATTTT.

This clone was observed a handful of times. The chain links TRBV4-1 to TRBJ2-1, with a possible D match to TRBD2 (6 bases). Looked up from germline, CDR1 is MGHRA and CDR2 is YSYEKL. The CDR3 is 22 amino acids. Trimming took off 0 bases at V and 5 bases at J, with 32 bases between the two ends. CDR3 nucleotide sequence: TGCGCCAGCAGCCAAGATTTAGTGGGGGACGGGAGACTCTACTCGAGAAACAATGAGCAGTTCTTC. Its translation: CASSQDLVGDGRLYSRNNEQFF.

This CDR3 reads CASSQDLPSSYNEQFF. The CDR3 nucleotides read TGTGCCAGCAGCCAAGATCTCCCGAGCTCCTACAATGAGCAGTTCTTC. This rearrangement joins TRBV4-2 to TRBJ2-1, with D uncertain. Germline V CDR1 and CDR2: LGHNA, YNFKEQ. The CDR3 spans 16 residues. The germline V and J ends were trimmed by 0 bases and 0 bases, with 9 bases remaining between them.

This clone was seen only a few times. The rearrangement links TRBV7-6 to TRBJ1-3, with 8 nucleotides matching TRBD1. Germline-derived CDR1 and CDR2 are SGHVS and FNYEAQ. The V gene end was trimmed by 5 bases and the J gene end by 0 bases; junction bases not matched to a gene: 12. CDR3 length equals 18 residues. CDR3 sequence (DNA): TGTGCCAGCAGCAACCCCCCCAGGGGGCAAAGCTCTGGAAACACCATATATTTT. It translates to CASSNPPRGQSSGNTIYF.

The sample holds a few counts of this clone. The V and J genes are TRBV18 and TRBJ2-3; possible D gene TRBD1, 6 bases. The V gene lost 2 bases and the J gene lost 5 bases, with 23 bases spanning the gap. The CDR3 spans 18 residues. Germline values: CDR1 KGHSH, CDR2 LQKENI. CDR3 residues: CASSPMAPTGHARDTQYF. The CDR3 nucleotides are TGTGCCAGCTCACCAATGGCCCCGACAGGTCATGCTAGAGATACGCAGTATTTT.

This clone was counted a few times. The chain joins TRBV19 to TRBJ2-1; 7 bases are a match to TRBD2. J gave up 0 bases and V 6 bases, and 5 bases lay outside the gene matches. The CDR3 loop spans 15 amino acids. Germline CDR1 is LNHDA and CDR2 is SQIVND (reference sequence). The CDR3 region is CASRIGGSSYNEQFF. CDR3 nucleotides: TGTGCCAGTAGGATTGGCGGGAGCTCCTACAATGAGCAGTTCTTC.